This T cell receptor beta chain comes out of a study of CD8 T cells in ankylosing spondylitis. The CDR3 length is 13 residues. The V end lost 4 bases, the J end lost 1 base, and 11 bases lay between the germline ends. The germline gives CDR1 DFQATT, CDR2 SNEGSKA (reference sequence). Study observations and caveats: According to the report, clones linked to the disease were significantly enriched in matched synovial fluid samples taken from ankylosing spondylitis patients.

As the method for making TCR beta libraries, quantitative 5'-RACE with molecular barcodes was used. TCRdb re-analysed the 5' RACE reads in MiXCR, keeping a single row per CDR3 protein. Counted here are approximately 250,000 distinct CDR3 sequences, roughly a tenth occurring once; the ten biggest clones make up 2.6%. This clonotype has ten or more counts. Its antigen remains unidentified. The V call is TRBV20-1, the J call TRBJ2-7; no firm D call. This receptor was obtained from a male donor with ankylosing spondylitis or in good health (not recorded which). Sequencing was performed on blood, either unsorted or a sorted T cell fraction (not recorded which). CDR3 protein: CSAMGPLSYEQYF. The CDR3 nucleotides read TGCAGTGCTATGGGCCCGTTGTCCTACGAGCAGTACTTC.